Presented here are 4 T cell receptor beta chains from one specimen sequenced in a study of blood T cell repertoires in COVID-19. Method: immunoSEQ multiplex PCR; TCRdb's copy keeps in-frame clones and lacks some. The table lists about 250,000 clones, roughly 85% of them singletons, with 8.5% to 9.5% in the top ten. The specimen was PBMCs or T cells enriched from blood (not recorded which). The origin of the receptors is a woman in her 50s with acute COVID-19.

This chain connects TRBV4-3 to TRBJ2-3; possible D gene TRBD2, 6 bases. The ends were cut back, 1 base at V and 2 bases at J, with 13 bases in the middle. The CDR3 runs 16 residues. Germline V gene lookup returns CDR1 LGHNA and CDR2 YSLEER. CDR3 sequence (DNA): TGCGCCAGCAGCCAAGTTAAGTGGGGGGACACAGATACGCAGTATTTT. Its protein is CASSQVKWGDTDTQYF.

J is TRBJ2-5 and V is TRBV14, with D perhaps TRBD2 (5 bases). V lost 1 base, J lost 5 bases, and 17 bases lay in between. Per germline, CDR1 SGHDN and CDR2 FVKESK. CDR3 length equals 16 residues. The CDR3 loop reads CASSQAARGNGETQYF. CDR3 DNA: TGTGCCAGCAGCCAAGCGGCCAGAGGGAATGGGGAGACCCAGTACTTC.

This rearrangement joins TRBV10-3 to TRBJ1-2, with 8 bases lining up with TRBD1. Germline loops: CDR1 ENHRY, CDR2 SYGVKD. This CDR3 is 13 amino acids long. V was clipped by 1 base and J by 6 bases; unmatched bases: 1. The CDR3 spells CAISEYRGDGYTF. The CDR3 DNA sequence: TGTGCCATCAGTGAGTACAGGGGGGATGGCTACACCTTC.

V gene TRBV19 combines with J gene TRBJ2-2; 10 bases match TRBD2. The J segment lost 7 bases and the V segment lost 0 bases, leaving 5 bases of the junction unmatched. The CDR3 runs 16 residues. Looked up from germline, CDR1 is LNHDA and CDR2 is SQIVND (reference sequence). The CDR3: CASSIDPSGGSGELFF. CDR3 DNA: TGTGCCAGTAGTATAGATCCTAGCGGGGGCAGCGGGGAGCTGTTTTTT.